These T cell receptor beta chains were read from a single sample in a study of blood T cells in healthy people across ages. TCRdb reprocessed the 5' RACE reads via MiXCR and lists one record per CDR3 protein. The sample has 790,000 or so distinct CDR3 sequences; about 46% are singletons. Specimen: blood. The receptor source for this set is a man older than 75 in good health. CDR3s include the opening cysteine and the closing phenylalanine or tryptophan. Each record gives: D gene, V gene, clone size, J gene, CDR3 protein, CDR3 DNA. The D gene is left open where the match is weak. Size is omitted from some rows. Given values are once, few, many or a class for expanded clones.

TRBD1,TRBV4-3,few,TRBJ2-3,CASSQDRTGVPDTQYF,TGCGCCAGCAGCCAAGATCGAACAGGGGTCCCAGATACGCAGTATTTT
NA,TRBV12-3/TRBV12-4,few,TRBJ2-4,CASSLFSDIQYF,TGTGCCAGCAGTTTATTTAGCGACATTCAGTACTTC
TRBD1,TRBV28,few,TRBJ1-5,CASSRTGGFSDQPQHF,TGTGCCAGCAGCCGGACAGGGGGTTTTTCTGATCAGCCCCAGCATTTT
TRBD2,TRBV20-1,few,TRBJ2-1,CSASSRRGGSYNEQFF,TGCAGTGCTTCGAGTCGGCGGGGGGGATCCTACAATGAGCAGTTCTTC
NA,TRBV9,few,TRBJ2-7,CASSVALHARDHEQYF,TGTGCCAGCAGCGTAGCTTTACACGCCAGGGACCACGAGCAGTACTTC
TRBD2,TRBV15,NA,TRBJ2-2,CATAISGSEDTGELFF,TGTGCCACCGCTATAAGCGGGAGTGAAGATACCGGGGAGCTGTTTTTT
TRBD2,TRBV20-1,NA,TRBJ2-3,CSARAPWGGSTDTQYF,TGCAGTGCTAGAGCCCCTTGGGGGGGGAGCACAGATACGCAGTATTTT
NA,TRBV20-1,few,TRBJ1-2,CSAREGENYGYTF,TGCAGTGCTAGAGAAGGGGAGAACTATGGCTACACCTTC
NA,TRBV5-1,NA,TRBJ2-7,CASTEDGGPYEQYF,TGCGCCAGCACCGAAGATGGGGGGCCCTACGAGCAGTACTTC
TRBD2,TRBV11-3,once,TRBJ2-1,CASSPRGVESYNEQFF,TGTGCCAGCAGCCCGCGGGGGGTTGAATCCTACAATGAGCAGTTCTTC
NA,TRBV7-2,few,TRBJ2-5,CASSLVGEFQETQYF,TGTGCCAGCAGCTTAGTGGGGGAATTCCAAGAGACCCAGTACTTC
NA,TRBV24-1,NA,TRBJ2-5,CATSAPGTGSDETQYF,TGTGCCACCAGTGCTCCGGGGACGGGATCGGATGAGACCCAGTACTTC
TRBD2,TRBV7-2,NA,TRBJ2-1,CACSLAPTSGRYDEQFF,TGTGCCTGCAGCTTAGCCCCGACTAGCGGGAGGTATGATGAGCAGTTCTTC
NA,TRBV6-2/TRBV6-3,NA,TRBJ1-4,CASTRRGGTNEKLFF,TGTGCCAGCACCAGGCGGGGCGGAACTAATGAAAAACTGTTTTTT
TRBD2,TRBV3-1,NA,TRBJ2-3,CASSPGLAGGGTDTQYF,TGTGCCAGCAGCCCCGGACTAGCGGGCGGAGGCACAGATACGCAGTATTTT
NA,TRBV7-9,many,TRBJ1-2,CASSPRQEPRYGYTF,TGTGCCAGCAGCCCCCGACAGGAGCCACGATATGGCTACACCTTC
NA,TRBV28,NA,TRBJ2-3,CASRHTPNRYTQYF,TGTGCCAGCAGGCACACCCCAAATCGGTATACGCAGTATTTT
TRBD2,TRBV18,NA,TRBJ2-3,CASSPLAGEDTQYF,TGTGCCAGCTCACCACTAGCGGGAGAAGATACGCAGTATTTT
NA,TRBV7-2,NA,TRBJ2-3,CASSPGQRPPWDTQYF,TGTGCCAGCAGCCCGGGGCAGAGGCCCCCATGGGATACGCAGTATTTT
NA,TRBV10-3,NA,TRBJ2-7,CAISETTTYEQYF,TGTGCCATCAGTGAAACCACAACCTACGAGCAGTACTTC
NA,TRBV15,many,TRBJ2-7,CATSWHLNEQYF,TGTGCCACCAGCTGGCACTTGAACGAGCAGTACTTC
NA,TRBV20-1,NA,TRBJ2-2,CSARDKASVPEELFF,TGCAGTGCTAGAGATAAGGCGAGTGTGCCCGAGGAGCTGTTTTTT
NA,TRBV9,NA,TRBJ2-1,CASSVGDDSSNEQFF,TGTGCCAGCAGCGTGGGTGACGACTCCTCCAATGAGCAGTTCTTC
TRBD2,TRBV28,NA,TRBJ2-2,CASSPSQRESTGELFF,TGTGCCAGCAGTCCCTCGCAGCGGGAAAGTACCGGGGAGCTGTTTTTT
TRBD1,TRBV30,NA,TRBJ1-6,CAWMLGQGGSPLHF,TGTGCCTGGATGTTGGGACAGGGCGGTTCACCCCTCCACTTT
TRBD2,TRBV5-1,once,TRBJ2-3,CASSLEAGTDAQYF,TGCGCCAGCAGCTTGGAAGCGGGAACAGATGCGCAGTATTTT
NA,TRBV6-2/TRBV6-3,NA,TRBJ2-7,CASSYRHNEQYF,TGTGCCAGCAGTTACCGCCACAATGAGCAGTACTTC